This is a list of T cell receptor beta chains from one sample in a study of radiotherapy plus CTLA-4 blockade in lung cancer. The repertoire was sequenced with immunoSEQ multiplex PCR; TCRdb's copy has only in-frame clones and lacks some. This sample carries tens of thousands of clones, just under 85% of them seen once, and the ten largest clones take around 5.1%. The starting material was peripheral blood, obtained from a patient treated with radiotherapy plus ipilimumab. The receptors derive from a human donor with non-small cell lung cancer whose response to radiotherapy plus ipilimumab could not be evaluated. The CDR3 runs from the conserved cysteine through the conserved F or W. The D gene is left open where the match is weak. Clone size is not always given. Where it is, it says once, few, many or a class for expanded clones.

TRBJ2-7 . TRBV7-8 . TGTGCCAGCAGCTTGCGGGCTTCTATGACTAGTAGTCTTCCCTACGAGCAGTACTTC CASSLRASMTSSLPYEQYF
TRBJ2-7 . TRBV7-2 . TGTGCCAGCAGCTTAGTAACGGCCTACGAGCAGTACTTC CASSLVTAYEQYF
TRBJ2-1 . TRBV7-9 once TGTGCCAGCAGCTTAGATTTTGGGCAGGGCTCCTACAATGAGCAGTTCTTC CASSLDFGQGSYNEQFF
TRBJ2-1 TRBD2 TRBV18 . TGTGCCAGCTCACCACCGACCGGGAGGCCTTACAATGAGCAGTTCTTC CASSPPTGRPYNEQFF
TRBJ1-1 . TRBV18 . TGTGCCAGCTCACTTGTCTCCTCGGACACAGAAGCTTTCTTT CASSLVSSDTEAFF
TRBJ1-4 . TRBV14 . TGTGCCAGCAGCCCACAGGGAGAAAAACTGTTTTTT CASSPQGEKLFF
TRBJ2-4 TRBD2 TRBV25-1 . TGTGCCAGCAGTGATAGCGGGGCTAAAAACATTCAGTACTTC CASSDSGAKNIQYF
TRBJ1-6 TRBD1 TRBV28 . TGTGCCAGCAGTGGTTGGACAGGAATATTCCTGAGCTCCTATAATTCACCCCTCCACTTT CASSGWTGIFLSSYNSPLHF
TRBJ2-1 . TRBV7-3 . TGTGCCAGCACCTTGGGGTGTTGGCTAGCTGACAATGAGCAGTTCTTC CASTLGCWLADNEQFF
TRBJ1-1 . TRBV2 . TGTGCCAGCAGGACGGGGAACACTGAAGCTTTCTTT CASRTGNTEAFF
TRBJ1-1 . TRBV11-2 . TGTGCCAGCAGCCCCACGATGGGGCCCACGAACACTGAAGCTTTCTTT CASSPTMGPTNTEAFF
TRBJ2-7 TRBD1 TRBV4-1 . TGCGCCAGCAGCCAGGGACAGGGAGGGACCTACGAGCAGTACTTC CASSQGQGGTYEQYF
TRBJ2-7 . TRBV7-8 . TGTGCCAGCACCGACTTCTACGAGCAGTACTTC CASTDFYEQYF
TRBJ1-5 . TRBV15 . TGTGCCACCAGCAGAGACCTCGCGACAGCTAGCAATCAGCCCCAGCATTTT CATSRDLATASNQPQHF
TRBJ1-1 . TRBV2 once TGTGCCAGCAGTGAAGCGCTTGACAGGAACACTGAAGCTTTCTTT CASSEALDRNTEAFF
TRBJ1-2 TRBD1 TRBV7-9 . TGTGCCAGCAGCTTAGGAGGTACAGGGGTAGGAGGCTACACCTTC CASSLGGTGVGGYTF
TRBJ1-4 . TRBV4-1 . TGCGCCAGCAGCCAGCATAGCGGGGGTTCTAATGAAAAACTGTTTTTT CASSQHSGGSNEKLFF
TRBJ1-2 TRBD1 TRBV19 . TGTGCCAGTAGTGGAGGACAGGGCCACTATGGCTACACCTTC CASSGGQGHYGYTF
TRBJ1-2 TRBD1 TRBV19 . TGTGCCAGTAGTATTTCCTCACGGGACAGGGCTGGCTACACCTTC CASSISSRDRAGYTF
TRBJ1-4 . TRBV4-1 . TGCGCCAGCAGCCAAGACCTAGAGAGGGGGAATGAAAAACTGTTTTTT CASSQDLERGNEKLFF
TRBJ2-2 TRBD2 TRBV7-2 once TGTGCCAGCAGCTTAACGCCTCTTCGCCTAGCGGGAAACACCGGGGAGCTGTTTTTT CASSLTPLRLAGNTGELFF
TRBJ2-2 TRBD2 TRBV29-1 once TGCAGCGTTTTATCTAGCGGCACCGGGGAGCTGTTTTTT CSVLSSGTGELFF
TRBJ2-1 . TRBV21-1 once TGTGCCAGCAACCCGGGACTAGTACTTCCCTTAGTTTCCTACAATGAGCAGTTCTTC CASNPGLVLPLVSYNEQFF
TRBJ1-4 TRBD1 TRBV2 . TGTGCCAGCAGGGAACAGGGGTATGAAAAACTGTTTTTT CASREQGYEKLFF
TRBJ2-7 TRBD1 TRBV15 . TGTGCCACCAGCAGAGTTGGGGGCTCGGGACAGAATTTC CATSRVGGSGQNF
TRBJ2-5 . TRBV19 . TGTGCCAGTAGTATTACTGGCAGGGTCAACCAAGAGACCCAGTACTTC CASSITGRVNQETQYF
TRBJ2-7 . TRBV7-2 . TGTGCCAGCAGCTTAGTAGTTCCCTACGAGCAGTACTTC CASSLVVPYEQYF
TRBJ2-5 TRBD2 TRBV5-5 few TGTGCCAGCAGCTTGAGCGGGAGCTTCCAAGAGACCCAGTACTTC CASSLSGSFQETQYF
TRBJ2-1 TRBD2 TRBV19 . TGTGCCAGTAGTATATACGAGACTAGCGGGAGGGGGGGGCAGTTCTTC CASSIYETSGRGGQFF
TRBJ1-4 . TRBV30 . TGTGCCTGGAGTCCTACAGGGGAAAAACTGTTTTTT CAWSPTGEKLFF
TRBJ2-2 . TRBV28 . TGTGCCAGCAGTTCAACATACATAAACACCGGGGAGCTGTTTTTT CASSSTYINTGELFF
TRBJ1-2 . TRBV19 once TGTGCCAGTATGGAACGGGGAGGGGGATTCGGTGGCTACACCTTC CASMERGGGFGGYTF
TRBJ2-3 TRBD2 TRBV28 . TGTGCCAGCAGTCCTCCTAGTAGGGCTAGCGGGAGGATTGGGAGCACAGATACGCAGTATTTT CASSPPSRASGRIGSTDTQYF
TRBJ2-3 . TRBV9 . TGTGCCAGCCAGGGGACCAGCACAGATACGCAGTATTTT CASQGTSTDTQYF
TRBJ1-5 . TRBV11-2 few TGTGCCAGCAGCTTACGGGACAAGACCCAGCATTTT CASSLRDKTQHF
TRBJ1-6 . TRBV6-1 once TGTGCCAGCAGTGTACTGACAGCCCGAAATAATTCACCCCTCCACTTT CASSVLTARNNSPLHF
TRBJ2-2 TRBD1 TRBV27 . TGTGCCAGCAGTGCGAGGGACAGTTTGTCTACCGGGGAGCTGTTTTTT CASSARDSLSTGELFF
TRBJ2-3 TRBD2 TRBV4-3 few TGCGCCAGCAGCCAAGATGGACTAGCGGGGGTCACAGATACGCAGTATTTT CASSQDGLAGVTDTQYF
TRBJ2-7 . TRBV19 . TGTGCCAGTAGTTGGGCAGGGGGGTCCTCCTACGAGCAGTACTTC CASSWAGGSSYEQYF
TRBJ2-7 TRBD1 TRBV30 . TGTGCCTGGAGCCAAACAGGGGTAGACGAGCAGTACTTC CAWSQTGVDEQYF
TRBJ2-4 TRBD1 TRBV19 few TGTGCCAGTAGTACCGGATACAGGGGGGATAGGGCCAAAAACATTCAGTACTTC CASSTGYRGDRAKNIQYF
TRBJ2-7 . TRBV10-3 . TGTGCCATCAGTGAGTCTCGGACAGCTACTGCTTACGAGCAGTACTTC CAISESRTATAYEQYF
TRBJ2-7 . TRBV27 . TGTGCCAGCAGTTCCGGAGACGGCCGCGAGCAGTACTTC CASSSGDGREQYF
TRBJ1-5 TRBD1 TRBV2 . TGTGCCAGCTGCGGGACAGGACTCAATCAGCCCCAGCATTTT CASCGTGLNQPQHF
TRBJ2-1 . TRBV6-5 . TGTGCCAGCAGTTTGGGACTGAACCTTTACAATGAGCAGTTCTTC CASSLGLNLYNEQFF
TRBJ2-2 . TRBV18 . TGTGCCAGCTCACCAAGCCGTACAGAATACACCGGGGAGCTGTTTTTT CASSPSRTEYTGELFF
TRBJ2-1 . TRBV5-4 once TGTGCCAGCCGTTTCTCCAGGGGATACTACAATGAGCAGTTCTTC CASRFSRGYYNEQFF
TRBJ2-5 TRBD2 TRBV28 . TGTGCCAGCAGTTTTTATTCCGGTAGCGGGACGCAAGAGACCCAGTACTTC CASSFYSGSGTQETQYF
TRBJ2-3 . TRBV4-2 . TGTGCCAGCAGCCAAGTAATGGCCGGGTGGGGCAAAACGCAGTATTTT CASSQVMAGWGKTQYF
TRBJ2-7 TRBD2 TRBV7-2 once TGTGCCAGTAGCACCAACAGGGGACTAGCGGGAGACGAGCAGTACTTC CASSTNRGLAGDEQYF
TRBJ2-2 . TRBV7-2 . TGTGCCAGCAGCCGACAACCGCAGTACAGCACCGGGGAGCTGTTTTTT CASSRQPQYSTGELFF
TRBJ2-3 . TRBV5-4 . TGTGCCAGCAGCCTTACAGATACGCAGTATTTT CASSLTDTQYF
TRBJ2-1 TRBD2 TRBV15 . TGTGCCACCAGCCCCGGGACTAGCGGGATTAGCTCCTACAATGAGCAGTTCTTC CATSPGTSGISSYNEQFF
TRBJ1-4 TRBD1 TRBV4-3 . TGCGCCAGCAGCCAACCGGGACAGGGTGGTAATGAAAAACTGTTTTTT CASSQPGQGGNEKLFF
TRBJ2-7 . TRBV7-2 . TGTGCCAGCAGCTTACTAGGCTCCTACGAGCAGTACTTC CASSLLGSYEQYF